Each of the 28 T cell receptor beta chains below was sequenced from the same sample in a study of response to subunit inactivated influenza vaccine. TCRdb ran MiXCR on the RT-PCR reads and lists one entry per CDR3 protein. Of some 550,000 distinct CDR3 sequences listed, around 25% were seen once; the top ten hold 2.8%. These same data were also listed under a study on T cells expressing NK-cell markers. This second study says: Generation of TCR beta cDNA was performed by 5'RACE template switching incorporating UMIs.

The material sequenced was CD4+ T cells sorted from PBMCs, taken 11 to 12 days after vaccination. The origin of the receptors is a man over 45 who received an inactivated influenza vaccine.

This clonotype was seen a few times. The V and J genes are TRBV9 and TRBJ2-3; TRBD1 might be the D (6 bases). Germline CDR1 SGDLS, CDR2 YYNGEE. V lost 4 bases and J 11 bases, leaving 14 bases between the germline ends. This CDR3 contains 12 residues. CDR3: CASSPGGQMQYF. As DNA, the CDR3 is TGTGCCAGCAGCCCGGGCGGACAGATGCAGTATTTT.

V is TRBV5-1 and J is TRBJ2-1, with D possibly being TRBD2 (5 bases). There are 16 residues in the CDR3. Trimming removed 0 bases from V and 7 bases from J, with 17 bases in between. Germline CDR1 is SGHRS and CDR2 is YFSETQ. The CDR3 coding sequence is TGCGCCAGCAGCTTGGAGAGCGCGGGCGCTGGGAATGAGCAGTTCTTC. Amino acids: CASSLESAGAGNEQFF.

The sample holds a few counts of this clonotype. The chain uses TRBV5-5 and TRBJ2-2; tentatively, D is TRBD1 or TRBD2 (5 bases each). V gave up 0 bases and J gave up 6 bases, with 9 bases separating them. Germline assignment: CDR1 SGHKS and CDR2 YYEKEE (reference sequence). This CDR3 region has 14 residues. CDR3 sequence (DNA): TGTGCCAGCAGCTTGGCCTGGGGGTCCGGGGAGCTGTTTTTT. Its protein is CASSLAWGSGELFF. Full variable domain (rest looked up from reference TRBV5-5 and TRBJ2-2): DAGVTQSPTHLIKTRGQQVTLRCSPISGHKSVSWYQQVLGQGPQFIFQYYEKEERGRGNFPDRFSARQFPNYSSELNVNALLLGDSALYLCASSLAWGSGELFFGEGSRLTVL.

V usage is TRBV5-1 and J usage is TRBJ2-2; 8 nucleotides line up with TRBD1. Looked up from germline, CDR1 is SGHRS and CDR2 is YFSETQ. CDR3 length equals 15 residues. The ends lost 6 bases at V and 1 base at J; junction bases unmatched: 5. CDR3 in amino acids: CASIGQGGNTGELFF. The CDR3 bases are TGCGCCAGCATCGGACAGGGAGGGAACACCGGGGAGCTGTTTTTT.

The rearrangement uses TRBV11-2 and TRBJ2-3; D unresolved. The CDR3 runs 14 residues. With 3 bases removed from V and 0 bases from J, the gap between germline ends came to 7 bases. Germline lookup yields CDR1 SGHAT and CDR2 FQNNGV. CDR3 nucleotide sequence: TGTGCCAGCAGCTTTGCCCGTAGCACAGATACGCAGTATTTT. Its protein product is CASSFARSTDTQYF.

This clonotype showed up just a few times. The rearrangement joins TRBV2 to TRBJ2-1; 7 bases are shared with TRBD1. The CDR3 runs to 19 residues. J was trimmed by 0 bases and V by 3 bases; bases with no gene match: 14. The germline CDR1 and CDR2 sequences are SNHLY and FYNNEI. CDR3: CASSDTGQAPYSSYNEQFF. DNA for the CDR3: TGTGCCAGCAGTGATACCGGACAGGCCCCCTACAGCTCCTACAATGAGCAGTTCTTC. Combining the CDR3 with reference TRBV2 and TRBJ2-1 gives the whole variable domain EPEVTQTPSHQVTQMGQEVILRCVPISNHLYFYWYRQILGQKVEFLVSFYNNEISEKSEIFDDQFSVERPDGSNFTLKIRSTKLEDSAMYFCASSDTGQAPYSSYNEQFFGPGTRLTVL.

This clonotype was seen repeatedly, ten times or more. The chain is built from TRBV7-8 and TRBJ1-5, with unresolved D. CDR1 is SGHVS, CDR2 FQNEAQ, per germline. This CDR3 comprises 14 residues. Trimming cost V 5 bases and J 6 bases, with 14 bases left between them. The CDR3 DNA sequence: TGTGCCAGCAGCCCACGACGGGGAGGTCAGCCCCAGCATTTT. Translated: CASSPRRGGQPQHF.

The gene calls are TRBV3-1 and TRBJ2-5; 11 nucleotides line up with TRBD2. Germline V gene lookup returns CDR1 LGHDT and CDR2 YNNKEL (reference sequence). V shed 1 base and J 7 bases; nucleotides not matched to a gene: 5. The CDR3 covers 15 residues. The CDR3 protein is CASSQGLAGGGTQYF. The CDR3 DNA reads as TGTGCCAGCAGCCAAGGGCTAGCGGGGGGCGGGACCCAGTACTTC.

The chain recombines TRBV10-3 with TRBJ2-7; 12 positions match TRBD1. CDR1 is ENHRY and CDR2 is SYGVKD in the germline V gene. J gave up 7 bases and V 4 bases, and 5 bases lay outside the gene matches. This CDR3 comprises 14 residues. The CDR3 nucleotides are TGTGCCATCAGTGCGGGACAGGGGGCTTGGGAGCAGTACTTC. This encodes CAISAGQGAWEQYF.

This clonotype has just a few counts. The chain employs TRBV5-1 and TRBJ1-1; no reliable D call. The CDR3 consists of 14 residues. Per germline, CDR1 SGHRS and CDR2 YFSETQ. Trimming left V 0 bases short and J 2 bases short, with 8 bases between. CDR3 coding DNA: TGCGCCAGCAGCTTGGAGACGATTAACACTGAAGCTTTCTTT. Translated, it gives CASSLETINTEAFF.

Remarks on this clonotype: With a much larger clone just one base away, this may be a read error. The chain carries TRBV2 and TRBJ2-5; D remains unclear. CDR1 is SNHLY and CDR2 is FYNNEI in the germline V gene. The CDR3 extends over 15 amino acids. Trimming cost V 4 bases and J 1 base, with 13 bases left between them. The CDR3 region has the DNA TGTGCCAGCAGTGTAACGAGGTCCTTCCAAGAGACCCAGTACTTC. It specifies CASSVTRSFQETQYF.

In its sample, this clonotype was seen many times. In DNA, the CDR3 is TGTGCCAGCAGCGCCCTAGGACGGGGGAGCACAGATACGCAGTATTTT. Residues: CASSALGRGSTDTQYF. The gene calls are TRBV5-6 and TRBJ2-3, with a tentative D call TRBD2 (6 bases). The ends were cut back, 4 bases at V and 0 bases at J, with 15 bases in the middle. Germline CDR1 SGHDT, CDR2 YYEEEE. The CDR3 covers 16 residues.

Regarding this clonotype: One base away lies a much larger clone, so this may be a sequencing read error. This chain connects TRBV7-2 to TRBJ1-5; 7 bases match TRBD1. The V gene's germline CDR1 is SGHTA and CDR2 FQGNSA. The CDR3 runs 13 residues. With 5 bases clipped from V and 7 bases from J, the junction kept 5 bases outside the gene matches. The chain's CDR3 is CASSARQGQPQHF. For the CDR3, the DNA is TGTGCCAGCAGCGCCAGACAGGGCCAGCCCCAGCATTTT. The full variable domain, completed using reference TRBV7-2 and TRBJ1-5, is GAGVSQSPSNKVTEKGKDVELRCDPISGHTALYWYRQSLGQGLEFLIYFQGNSAPDKSGLPSDRFSAERTGGSVSTLTIQRTQQEDSAVYLCASSARQGQPQHFGDGTRLSIL.

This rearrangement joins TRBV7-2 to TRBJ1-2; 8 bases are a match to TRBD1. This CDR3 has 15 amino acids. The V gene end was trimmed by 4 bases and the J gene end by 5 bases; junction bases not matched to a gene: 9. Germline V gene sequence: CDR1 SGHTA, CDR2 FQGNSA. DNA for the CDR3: TGTGCCAGCAGCTCCACCCACAGGGGGTGGTATGGCTACACCTTC. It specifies CASSSTHRGWYGYTF.

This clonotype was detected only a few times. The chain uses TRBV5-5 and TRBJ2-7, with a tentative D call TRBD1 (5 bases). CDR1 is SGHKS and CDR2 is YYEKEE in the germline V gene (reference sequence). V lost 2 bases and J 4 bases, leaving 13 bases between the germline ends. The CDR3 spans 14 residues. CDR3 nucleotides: TGTGCCAGCAGCTTATGGACAAGGACATACGAGCAGTACTTC. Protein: CASSLWTRTYEQYF.

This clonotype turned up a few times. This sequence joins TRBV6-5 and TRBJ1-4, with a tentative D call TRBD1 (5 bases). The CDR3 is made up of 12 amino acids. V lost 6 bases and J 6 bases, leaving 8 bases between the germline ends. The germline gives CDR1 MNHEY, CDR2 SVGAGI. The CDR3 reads CASRQGDEKLFF. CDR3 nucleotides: TGTGCCAGCAGGCAGGGCGATGAAAAACTGTTTTTT.

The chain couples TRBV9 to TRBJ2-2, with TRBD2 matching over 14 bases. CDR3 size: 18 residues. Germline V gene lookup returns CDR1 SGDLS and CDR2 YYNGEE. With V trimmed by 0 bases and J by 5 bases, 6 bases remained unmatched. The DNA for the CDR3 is TGTGCCAGCAGCGTAGTACCGCGACTAGCGGGGGGGACCGGGGAGCTGTTTTTT. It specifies CASSVVPRLAGGTGELFF.

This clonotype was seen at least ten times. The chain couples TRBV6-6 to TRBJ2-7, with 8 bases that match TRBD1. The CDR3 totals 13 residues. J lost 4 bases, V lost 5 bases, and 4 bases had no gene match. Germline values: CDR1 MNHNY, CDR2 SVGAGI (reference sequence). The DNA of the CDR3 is TGTGCCAGCAGTACAAGACAGGGGTACGAGCAGTACTTC. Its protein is CASSTRQGYEQYF.

CDR3 in amino acids: CASSSTSGNTEAFF. In nucleotides, the CDR3 is TGTGCCAGCAGTTCAACCTCAGGGAACACTGAAGCTTTCTTT. The chain employs TRBV7-2 and TRBJ1-1, with D unresolved. Per the germline V gene, CDR1 is SGHTA and CDR2 is FQGNSA. The CDR3 loop spans 14 amino acids. Trimming pared 6 bases from V and 1 base from J, leaving 12 bases between. The full variable domain, its missing parts supplied by reference TRBV7-2 and TRBJ1-1, is GAGVSQSPSNKVTEKGKDVELRCDPISGHTALYWYRQSLGQGLEFLIYFQGNSAPDKSGLPSDRFSAERTGGSVSTLTIQRTQQEDSAVYLCASSSTSGNTEAFFGQGTRLTVV.

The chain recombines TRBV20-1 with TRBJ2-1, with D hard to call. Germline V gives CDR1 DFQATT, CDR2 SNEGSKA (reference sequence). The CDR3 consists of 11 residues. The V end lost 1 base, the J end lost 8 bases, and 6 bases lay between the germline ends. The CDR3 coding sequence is TGCAGTGCTAGAGGCCGTGATGAGCAGTTCTTC. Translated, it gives CSARGRDEQFF.

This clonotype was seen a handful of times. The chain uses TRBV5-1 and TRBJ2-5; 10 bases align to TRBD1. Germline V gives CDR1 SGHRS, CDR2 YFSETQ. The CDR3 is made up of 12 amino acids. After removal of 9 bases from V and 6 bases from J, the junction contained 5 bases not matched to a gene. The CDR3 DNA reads TGCGCCACCGGGACAGGGGAACAGACCCAGTACTTC. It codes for CATGTGEQTQYF.

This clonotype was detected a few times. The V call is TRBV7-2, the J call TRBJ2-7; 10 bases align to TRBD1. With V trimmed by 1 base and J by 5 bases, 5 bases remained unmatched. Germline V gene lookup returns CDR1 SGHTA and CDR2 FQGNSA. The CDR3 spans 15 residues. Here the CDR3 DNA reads TGTGCCAGCAGCTTAGTTGGACAGGGGGGTCACGAGCAGTACTTC. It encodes CASSLVGQGGHEQYF.

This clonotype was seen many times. CDR3 DNA: TGTGCCACCAGCAGGGACCTTGGAGGGGCCGGGGAGCTGTTTTTT. Translation gives CATSRDLGGAGELFF. J is TRBJ2-2 and V is TRBV15; the D gene is possibly TRBD2 (6 bases). Germline values: CDR1 LNHNV, CDR2 YYDKDF (reference sequence). This CDR3 has 15 residues. The germline V and J ends were trimmed by 3 bases and 6 bases, with 14 bases remaining between them. Filled out from reference TRBV15 and TRBJ2-2, the complete variable domain reads DAMVIQNPRYQVTQFGKPVTLSCSQTLNHNVMYWYQQKSSQAPKLLFHYYDKDFNNEADTPDNFQSRRPNTSFCFLDIRSPGLGDTAMYLCATSRDLGGAGELFFGEGSRLTVL.

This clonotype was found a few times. In DNA, the CDR3 is TGCGCCAGCAGCCCCTCGGGTGGCGGGGGTACCTACGAGCAGTACTTC. Its protein is CASSPSGGGGTYEQYF. The chain employs TRBV5-1 and TRBJ2-7; TRBD2 matches at 7 bases. The CDR3 covers 16 residues. Germline CDR1 SGHRS, CDR2 YFSETQ. V lost 4 bases and J lost 2; bases outside the gene matches: 12.

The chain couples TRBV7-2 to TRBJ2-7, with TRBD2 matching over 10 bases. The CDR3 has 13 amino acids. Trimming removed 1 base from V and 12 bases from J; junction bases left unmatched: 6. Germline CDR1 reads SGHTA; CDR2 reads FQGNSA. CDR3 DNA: TGTGCCAGCAGCTTAGACCTAGCGGGAGCTGGGTACTTC. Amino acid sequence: CASSLDLAGAGYF.

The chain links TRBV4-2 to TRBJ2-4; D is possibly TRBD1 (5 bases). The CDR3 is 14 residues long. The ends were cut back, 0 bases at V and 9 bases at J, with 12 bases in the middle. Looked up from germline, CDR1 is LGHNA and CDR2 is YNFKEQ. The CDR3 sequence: CASSQDQGSAIQYF. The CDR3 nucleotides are TGTGCCAGCAGCCAAGATCAGGGATCCGCCATTCAGTACTTC.

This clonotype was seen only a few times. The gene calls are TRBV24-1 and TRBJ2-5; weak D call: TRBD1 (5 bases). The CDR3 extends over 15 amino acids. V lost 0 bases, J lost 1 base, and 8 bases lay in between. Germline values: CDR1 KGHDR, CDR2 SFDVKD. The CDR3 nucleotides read TGTGCCACCAGTGATTTGCAGGGTATCCAAGAGACCCAGTACTTC. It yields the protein CATSDLQGIQETQYF.

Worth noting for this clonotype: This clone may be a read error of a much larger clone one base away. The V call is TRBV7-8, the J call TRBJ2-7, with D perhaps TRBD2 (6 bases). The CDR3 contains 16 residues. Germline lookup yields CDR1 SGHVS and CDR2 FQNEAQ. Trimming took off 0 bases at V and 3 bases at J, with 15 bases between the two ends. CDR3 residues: CASSLAGTRGNYEQYF. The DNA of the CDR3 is TGTGCCAGCAGCTTAGCCGGGACTCGCGGCAACTACGAGCAGTACTTC.